Each of the 26 T cell receptor beta chains below was sequenced from the same sample in a study of patients and donors after allogeneic stem cell transplantation. TCRdb processed the RT-PCR reads anew with MiXCR; each CDR3 protein has one entry. This sample has about 960,000 distinct CDR3 sequences, with about a sixth found just once. The sample comprised blood, either unsorted or a sorted T cell fraction (not recorded which). The receptors derive from a human donor who was either an allogeneic HSCT recipient or a stem cell or donor lymphocyte infusion donor (not recorded which). It is not recorded whose cells these are; they may come from a transplant donor.

The chain recombines TRBV6-1 with TRBJ2-5; 8 nucleotides line up with TRBD2. This CDR3 comprises 14 residues. J lost 5 bases, V lost 6 bases, and 8 bases had no gene match. The germline gives CDR1 MNHNS, CDR2 SASEGT. This chain's CDR3 is CASRRPGGGETQYF. The CDR3 DNA follows: TGTGCCAGCAGGAGGCCGGGAGGGGGGGAGACCCAGTACTTC.

The V and J genes are TRBV4-1 and TRBJ2-7; no clear D gene. The CDR3 has 16 residues. Germline-derived CDR1 and CDR2 are MGHRA and YSYEKL. Trimming cost V 2 bases and J 2 bases, with 16 bases left between them. The CDR3 spells CASSQQVHPLPYEQYF. The CDR3 DNA follows: TGCGCCAGCAGCCAACAGGTCCACCCCCTTCCCTACGAGCAGTACTTC.

This clonotype was counted a few times. The chain combines TRBV7-8 with TRBJ2-1; a possible D gene is TRBD2 (5 bases). V shed 1 base and J shed 7 bases, with 11 bases lying between them. CDR1 is SGHVS and CDR2 is FQNEAQ in the germline V gene. CDR3 length equals 14 residues. The CDR3 protein is CASSLVSDYNEQFF. The CDR3 DNA follows: TGTGCCAGCAGCTTAGTGTCTGACTATAATGAGCAGTTCTTC.

V is TRBV5-1 and J is TRBJ2-3, with D hard to call. V lost 4 bases, J lost 6 bases, and 15 bases lay in between. The CDR3 runs to 14 residues. Germline values: CDR1 SGHRS, CDR2 YFSETQ. The CDR3 nucleotides are TGCGCCAGCAGCCCCGCCTTGACAACCGATACGCAGTATTTT. Translated: CASSPALTTDTQYF. The full variable domain, rest sourced from reference TRBV5-1 and TRBJ2-3, is KAGVTQTPRYLIKTRGQQVTLSCSPISGHRSVSWYQQTPGQGLQFLFEYFSETQRNKGNFPGRFSGRQFSNSRSEMNVSTLELGDSALYLCASSPALTTDTQYFGPGTRLTVL.

The CDR3 protein is CASSPGRPSGSYEQYF. DNA for the CDR3: TGCGCCAGCAGCCCCGGTAGACCTAGCGGGAGTTACGAGCAGTACTTC. This rearrangement joins TRBV5-1 to TRBJ2-7; 10 bases agree with TRBD2. The V and J ends lost 4 bases and 4 bases, in that order; junction bases with no gene match: 11. In germline, CDR1 is SGHRS, CDR2 YFSETQ. CDR3 length equals 16 residues.

There are a few counts of this clonotype. In DNA, the CDR3 is TGTGCCAGCAGTTTAATTCTCGGACTAGCGGGAGAAGAGTCGTTCTTC. This codes for CASSLILGLAGEESFF. The rearrangement links TRBV27 to TRBJ2-1; 13 bases match TRBD2. The CDR3 consists of 16 residues. V shed 2 bases, J shed 15 bases, and the junction held 13 bases outside the gene matches. CDR1 is MNHEY and CDR2 is SMNVEV in the germline V gene (reference sequence).

The chain is built from TRBV12-3 or TRBV12-4 and TRBJ2-2; weak D call: TRBD2 (6 bases). The CDR3 totals 15 residues. Trimming removed 6 bases from V and 5 bases from J, with 16 bases in between. CDR3 DNA sequence: TGTGCCAGCAGGGGGCAGGGCGGGGAGACCGGGGAGCTGTTTTTT. This sequence encodes CASRGQGGETGELFF.

The chain recombines TRBV27 with TRBJ2-7; D is ambiguous. Trimming left V 3 bases short and J 2 bases short, with 14 bases between. Germline loops: CDR1 MNHEY, CDR2 SMNVEV (reference sequence). The CDR3 is 15 residues long. This CDR3 reads CASSLIGHAPYEQYF. CDR3 DNA sequence: TGTGCCAGCAGTTTGATTGGCCACGCTCCCTACGAGCAGTACTTC.

This clonotype was seen a few times. The chain joins TRBV6-2 or TRBV6-3 to TRBJ1-5; D may be TRBD1 (6 bases). Germline V gene sequence: CDR1 MNHEY, CDR2 SVGEGT. The CDR3 totals 13 residues. Trimming removed 5 bases at V and 9 bases at J, with 14 bases between. DNA of the CDR3: TGTGCCAGCAGTCGCGGACAGATCCTGCCCCAGCATTTT. As protein: CASSRGQILPQHF.

CDR3 sequence reads: CSVRLSGSGMPQHF. CDR3 nucleotide sequence: TGCAGCGTCCGGTTGTCGGGTTCGGGGATGCCCCAGCATTTT. The chain combines TRBV29-1 with TRBJ1-5; no clear D. The CDR3 is 14 residues long. CDR1 and CDR2 (germline): SQVTM, ANQGSEA. Trimming pared 6 bases from V and 9 bases from J, leaving 21 bases between.

This clonotype came up many times. This sequence joins TRBV3-1 and TRBJ2-1, with 8 positions matching TRBD2. CDR3 length: 12 residues. V trimming: 2 bases; J trimming: 9 bases; junction bases outside the gene matches: 0. Germline CDR1 LGHDT, CDR2 YNNKEL (reference sequence). The CDR3 region has the DNA TGTGCCAGCAGCCAACGGGGGGGTGAGCAGTTCTTC. Protein: CASSQRGGEQFF.

In this sample, this clonotype turned up a few times. The chain joins TRBV6-5 to TRBJ2-5; 10 nucleotides align to TRBD2. The trim removed 10 bases at V and 8 bases at J, leaving 4 bases unmatched. Germline CDR1 reads MNHEY; CDR2 reads SVGAGI. This CDR3 spans 11 amino acids. In DNA form, the CDR3 reads TGTGCCATAAGCGGGGGGGGAACCCAGTACTTC. Translated: CAISGGGTQYF.

This rearrangement joins TRBV20-1 to TRBJ1-1; D unresolved. CDR1 DFQATT and CDR2 SNEGSKA come from the germline V gene (reference sequence). V was trimmed by 5 bases and J by 2 bases, leaving 9 bases between them. The CDR3 has 12 residues. The CDR3 protein is CSAPTANTEAFF. As DNA, the CDR3 is TGCAGTGCTCCTACAGCAAACACTGAAGCTTTCTTT.

The chain is built from TRBV12-3 or TRBV12-4 and TRBJ1-5; D remains ambiguous. V lost 8 bases and J 0 bases, leaving 11 bases between the germline ends. The CDR3 runs to 14 residues. CDR3 bases: TGTGCCAGCTACCAGTCATATAGCAATCAGCCCCAGCATTTT. It encodes CASYQSYSNQPQHF.

This sequence joins TRBV19 and TRBJ1-5; TRBD1 matches at 8 bases. The germline V gene encodes CDR1 LNHDA and CDR2 SQIVND (reference sequence). V was clipped by 5 bases and J by 3 bases; unmatched bases: 6. CDR3 length: 15 amino acids. The CDR3 DNA is TGTGCCAGTAGTTCGGACAGGGCGGTCAATCAGCCCCAGCATTTT. It is translated as CASSSDRAVNQPQHF.

The gene calls are TRBV6-5 and TRBJ2-2; 8 positions agree with TRBD1. The germline V gene encodes CDR1 MNHEY and CDR2 SVGAGI. CDR3 length: 16 amino acids. V lost 2 bases, J lost 8 bases, and 10 bases stayed unmatched. CDR3 amino acids: CASSYPPQGAGGELFF. CDR3 in DNA: TGTGCCAGCAGTTACCCCCCCCAGGGGGCAGGGGGGGAGCTGTTTTTT.

This clonotype appeared a few times. The chain is built from TRBV7-9 and TRBJ2-3; TRBD2 matches at 7 bases. The trim removed 5 bases at V and 1 base at J, leaving 6 bases unmatched. The CDR3 covers 15 residues. Germline lookup yields CDR1 SEHNR and CDR2 FQNEAQ (reference sequence). The CDR3 sequence: CASSRAGWGTDTQYF. The CDR3 nucleotides are TGTGCCAGCAGCCGAGCGGGGTGGGGCACAGATACGCAGTATTTT.

This clonotype was recorded a few times. This chain uses TRBV30 with TRBJ1-6; 8 nucleotides align to TRBD1. Germline trimming cut 5 bases from V and 7 bases from J; bases unmatched to any gene: 10. The CDR3 length is 15 residues. Germline V CDR1 and CDR2: GTSNPN, SVGIG (reference sequence). Here the CDR3 DNA reads TGTGCCTGGGGCGTTCCGGGACAGGAAAATTCACCCCTCCACTTT. This codes for CAWGVPGQENSPLHF.

This clonotype was seen only a few times. The rearrangement joins TRBV6-2 or TRBV6-3 to TRBJ2-1; D is undetermined. The V end was cut by 6 bases, the J end by 9 bases, with 21 bases between. This CDR3 has 15 amino acids. Looked up from germline, CDR1 is MNHEY and CDR2 is SVGEGT. CDR3: CASSPVGPERGEQFF. Written as DNA, the CDR3 is TGTGCCAGCAGCCCCGTCGGTCCCGAACGAGGTGAGCAGTTCTTC.

CDR3 sequence reads: CASSPRMSWGTDTQYF. CDR3 DNA sequence: TGTGCCAGCAGCCCTCGTATGAGTTGGGGCACAGATACGCAGTATTTT. V gene TRBV2 combines with J gene TRBJ2-3, with D unresolved. The ends were cut back, 6 bases at V and 1 base at J, with 17 bases in the middle. CDR1 and CDR2 (germline): SNHLY, FYNNEI. This CDR3 spans 16 amino acids.

This clonotype occurred many times. The chain joins TRBV5-6 to TRBJ1-1; weak D call: TRBD1 (6 bases). The CDR3 extends over 17 amino acids. The V gene's germline CDR1 is SGHDT and CDR2 YYEEEE. The V end was cut by 3 bases, the J end by 6 bases, with 24 bases between. DNA for the CDR3: TGTGCCAGCAGCTACCCCGGGACAAATCCATCTGCTGCTGAAGCTTTCTTT. It specifies CASSYPGTNPSAAEAFF. The whole variable domain, remainder taken from reference TRBV5-6 and TRBJ1-1, is DAGVTQSPTHLIKTRGQQVTLRCSPKSGHDTVSWYQQALGQGPQFIFQYYEEEERQRGNFPDRFSGHQFPNYSSELNVNALLLGDSALYLCASSYPGTNPSAAEAFFGQGTRLTVV.

This clonotype appeared a few times. A junction end diverges from the germline sequence, so it may reflect a read error. The chain links TRBV5-1 to TRBJ2-2; 10 nucleotides match TRBD1. CDR1 is SGHRS, CDR2 YFSETQ, per germline. The CDR3 totals 11 residues. Here the CDR3 reads CASSGQGEMFF. Written as DNA, the CDR3 is TGCGCCAGCAGCGGACAGGGGGAGATGTTTTTT.

This clonotype was picked up a small number of times. The chain joins TRBV24-1 to TRBJ2-1, with D unresolved. This CDR3 has 14 amino acids. CDR1 and CDR2 (germline): KGHDR, SFDVKD. Trimming pared 4 bases from V and 0 bases from J, leaving 6 bases between. CDR3 nucleotides: TGTGCCACCAGTGAGCACAGCTCCTACAATGAGCAGTTCTTC. Amino acid sequence: CATSEHSSYNEQFF.

The rearrangement links TRBV7-6 to TRBJ2-3; 10 bases are a match to TRBD2. There are 16 residues in the CDR3. Germline CDR1 is SGHVS and CDR2 is FNYEAQ. The V and J ends lost 1 base and 5 bases, in that order; junction bases with no gene match: 6. Written as DNA, the CDR3 is TGTGCCAGCAGCTTAGGACTAGCGGGCACCTTAGATACGCAGTATTTT. Protein: CASSLGLAGTLDTQYF.

The genes are TRBV20-1 and TRBJ2-1, with 11 bases identical to TRBD2. J was trimmed by 0 bases and V by 2 bases; bases with no gene match: 12. The CDR3 spans 19 residues. Germline V gene lookup returns CDR1 DFQATT and CDR2 SNEGSKA (reference sequence). CDR3 DNA: TGCAGTGCTAGACGAACCGGGACTAGCGGAACTAGCTCCTACAATGAGCAGTTCTTC. Its translation is CSARRTGTSGTSSYNEQFF.

This clonotype was observed a handful of times. This chain connects TRBV6-1 to TRBJ2-4, with 9 bases matching TRBD1. Unmatched junction bases numbered 16, after V lost 11 bases and J lost 11 bases. CDR3 length: 14 residues. The germline V gene has CDR1 MNHNS and CDR2 SASEGT. The CDR3 DNA sequence: TGTGCCGGGACGACGTCCGGGACAGGGTCTGTTCAGTACTTC. It encodes CAGTTSGTGSVQYF.